A single sample is the source of the 32 T cell receptor beta chains below, sequenced in a study of T cells after yellow fever vaccination (dated by TCRdb to between 2018 and 2021). The library was prepared using 5' RACE. The sequencing machine was an Illumina NovaSeq 6000. TCRdb handled the public reads itself, with Q25 trimming in fastp and clone calling in MiXCR, and kept productive beta chains. Merged by CDR3 protein, the rows form single entries marked with the most common genes and DNA. The table for this sample lists 250,000 to 300,000 distinct CDR3 sequences; around 5.2% of them were counted only once. Around 3.5% of the sample rests with the top ten. The meaning of the sample's treatment or condition label: live attenuated yellow fever vaccine strain. The sample here was CD4+ T cells sorted from PBMCs, taken on the day of the yellow fever booster vaccination. Receptor source: a man between 18 and 29 years old who received the YFV17D yellow fever vaccine.

This clonotype appeared a few times. In DNA, the CDR3 is TGTGCCAGCAGCCCAGACAGGGGTCAGTGCCAGCATTTT. Amino acid sequence: CASSPDRGQCQHF. The rearrangement joins TRBV7-2 to TRBJ1-5; 8 bases agree with TRBD1. The CDR3 contains 13 residues. Germline V CDR1 and CDR2: SGHTA, FQGNSA. V lost 5 bases, J lost 12 bases, and 9 bases stayed unmatched.

This chain uses TRBV6-1 with TRBJ2-6; TRBD1 might be the D (6 bases). The germline gives CDR1 MNHNS, CDR2 SASEGT. The CDR3 has 17 amino acids. V lost 6 bases to trimming and J lost 11 bases, with 26 bases between them. The CDR3 loop is CASRKGATGKEAHVLTF. The CDR3 region has the DNA TGTGCCAGCAGGAAAGGGGCTACAGGGAAAGAGGCGCACGTCCTGACTTTC.

In this sample, this clonotype turned up many times. The chain carries TRBV4-1 and TRBJ2-7, with D maybe TRBD1 (5 bases). The CDR3 covers 15 residues. Trimming pared 1 base from V and 2 bases from J, leaving 12 bases between. Looked up from germline, CDR1 is MGHRA and CDR2 is YSYEKL. CDR3 residues: CASSQGTIQAYEQYV. CDR3 nucleotides: TGCGCCAGCAGCCAAGGTACTATACAGGCCTACGAGCAGTACGTC.

This rearrangement joins TRBV2 to TRBJ2-6; TRBD2 might be the D (7 bases). Germline lookup yields CDR1 SNHLY and CDR2 FYNNEI. The CDR3 covers 15 residues. Trimming removed 7 bases at V and 4 bases at J, with 14 bases between. The chain's CDR3 is CASMGGPWGANVLTF. The CDR3 coding sequence is TGTGCCAGCATGGGGGGGCCCTGGGGGGCCAACGTCCTGACTTTC.

This clonotype has ten or more counts. The chain carries TRBV4-2 and TRBJ2-2; no clear D gene. This CDR3 has 13 residues. Germline V CDR1 and CDR2: LGHNA, YNFKEQ. V dropped 0 bases and J dropped 9 bases, with 8 bases sitting between them. The CDR3 nucleotides are TGTGCCAGCAGCCAAGAACTAAACTGGGAGCTGTTTTTT. Translation gives CASSQELNWELFF.

The chain has TRBV7-8 and TRBJ1-5; tentative D call: TRBD1 (5 bases). The V and J ends lost 1 base and 0 bases respectively, with 16 bases between them. CDR1 and CDR2 (germline): SGHVS, FQNEAQ. There are 18 residues in the CDR3. The CDR3 spells CASSLVETVPYSNQPQHF. The CDR3, as DNA: TGTGCCAGCAGCTTAGTTGAGACAGTTCCCTATAGCAATCAGCCCCAGCATTTT.

A few counts support this clonotype. V and J are TRBV28 and TRBJ1-6, with 7 bases matching TRBD1. The CDR3 sequence is 19 residues long. Looked up from germline, CDR1 is MDHEN and CDR2 is SYDVKM. V shed 6 bases and J 7 bases; nucleotides not matched to a gene: 21. CDR3: CASSHKTLDRVSWNSPLHF. In DNA form, the CDR3 reads TGTGCCAGCAGCCACAAAACCCTAGACAGGGTGAGTTGGAATTCACCCCTCCACTTT.

The genes are TRBV27 and TRBJ2-7, with D uncertain. The CDR3 loop spans 11 amino acids. Germline CDR1 reads MNHEY; CDR2 reads SMNVEV (reference sequence). The V gene lost 6 bases and the J gene lost 3 bases, with 6 bases spanning the gap. The CDR3 region is CASRSHYEQYF. CDR3 coding DNA: TGTGCCAGCAGGTCACACTACGAGCAGTACTTC.

The rearrangement uses TRBV7-9 and TRBJ2-5; the D is unclear. Germline assignment: CDR1 SEHNR and CDR2 FQNEAQ (reference sequence). Trimming left V 5 bases short and J 5 bases short, with 12 bases between. The CDR3 length is 13 residues. The CDR3 region is CASSPPALETQYF. DNA of the CDR3: TGTGCCAGCAGCCCGCCTGCGCTTGAGACCCAGTACTTC. Based on the CDR3 plus reference TRBV7-9 and TRBJ2-5, the full variable domain is DTGVSQNPRHKITKRGQNVTFRCDPISEHNRLYWYRQTLGQGPEFLTYFQNEAQLEKSRLLSDRFSAERPKGSFSTLEIQRTEQGDSAMYLCASSPPALETQYFGPGTRLLVL.

The genes are TRBV28 and TRBJ1-4; D is uncertain. CDR1 and CDR2 (germline): MDHEN, SYDVKM. Deletions cut 5 bases from V and 4 bases from J, with 14 bases between. The CDR3 covers 15 residues. The CDR3 spells CASSPQREGNEKLFF. The CDR3 DNA follows: TGTGCCAGCAGTCCGCAGAGGGAGGGTAATGAAAAACTGTTTTTT.

This clonotype occurred many times. The chain combines TRBV21-1 with TRBJ1-6. TRBV21-1 is assigned pseudogene status. The CDR3 totals 15 residues. CDR3 sequence (DNA): TGTGCCAGCAGCCCCCATGGGACGGCCCGGTCACCCCTCCACTTT. Translating gives CASSPHGTARSPLHF.

The chain has TRBV20-1 and TRBJ1-1; 9 positions agree with TRBD1. Unmatched junction bases numbered 3, after V lost 4 bases and J lost 12 bases. Germline loops: CDR1 DFQATT, CDR2 SNEGSKA (reference sequence). The CDR3 contains 10 residues. CDR3 sequence (DNA): TGCAGTGCTACCGGGACAGGGTCTTTCTTT. It encodes CSATGTGSFF.

This clonotype was picked up a small number of times. The gene calls are TRBV4-2 and TRBJ2-7; 10 nucleotides agree with TRBD1. J was trimmed by 0 bases and V by 4 bases; bases with no gene match: 6. CDR1 and CDR2 (germline): LGHNA, YNFKEQ. The CDR3 is 16 residues long. The DNA of the CDR3 is TGTGCCAGCAGCCCCGGGGGACAGGGGATCTCCTACGAGCAGTACTTC. Translated, it gives CASSPGGQGISYEQYF.

V is TRBV12-3 or TRBV12-4 and J is TRBJ1-1; 7 nucleotides line up with TRBD1. The V segment lost 3 bases and the J segment 11 bases; nucleotides outside the gene matches: 9. The CDR3 extends over 13 amino acids. The CDR3 nucleotides are TGTGCCAGCAGTTTCCCGGGACAGCCGGTCGCTTTCTTT. Its translation: CASSFPGQPVAFF.

This chain uses TRBV2 with TRBJ2-1; the D is unclear. The V and J ends lost 7 bases and 9 bases respectively, with 19 bases between them. Germline lookup yields CDR1 SNHLY and CDR2 FYNNEI. The CDR3 is made up of 14 amino acids. CDR3 DNA: TGTGCCAGCATCCGACGGTCCCCGATTAGTGAGCAGTTCTTC. It encodes CASIRRSPISEQFF.

The table lists this clonotype with a few counts. The chain is built from TRBV18 and TRBJ1-1; D gene unclear. Deletions cut 0 bases from V and 5 bases from J, with 7 bases between. This CDR3 spans 13 amino acids. Germline V CDR1 and CDR2: KGHSH, LQKENI. Here the CDR3 reads CASSPPTQTEAFF. The CDR3 nucleotides are TGTGCCAGCTCACCACCTACCCAAACTGAAGCTTTCTTT.

The chain combines TRBV6-1 with TRBJ2-7, with unresolved D. The CDR3 has 14 residues. Germline values: CDR1 MNHNS, CDR2 SASEGT. Between the trimmed V and J ends, which lost 0 bases and 7 bases, there was a span of 13 bases. CDR3: CASSEAAYQNEQYV. The CDR3, as DNA: TGTGCCAGCAGTGAAGCGGCCTACCAGAATGAGCAGTACGTC.

There are many counts of this clonotype. This rearrangement joins TRBV18 to TRBJ1-1; perhaps TRBD1 as D (5 bases). The CDR3 sequence is 17 residues long. V lost 3 bases and J lost 0, with 17 bases in between. CDR1 and CDR2 (germline): KGHSH, LQKENI. The CDR3 sequence is CASSPPWGGVMNTEAFF. In DNA, the CDR3 is TGTGCCAGCTCACCCCCCTGGGGGGGAGTTATGAACACTGAAGCTTTCTTT.

This sequence joins TRBV30 and TRBJ2-2, with D possibly being TRBD2 (5 bases). Germline CDR1 reads GTSNPN; CDR2 reads SVGIG (reference sequence). CDR3 length equals 13 residues. V was clipped by 0 bases and J by 5 bases, with 7 bases between them. The CDR3 sequence: CAWSVERTGELFF. In nucleotides, the CDR3 is TGTGCCTGGAGTGTGGAGCGGACCGGGGAGCTGTTTTTT.

V gene TRBV21-1 combines with J gene TRBJ1-1; the table names TRBD1, a call not compared with the DNA. TRBV21-1 is labeled a pseudogene. The CDR3 is made up of 22 amino acids. CDR3 nucleotide sequence: TGTGCCAGCAGATTACCCCATGAGGGTAGGGGGACAGACTTTATCCCGAACACTGAAGCTTTCTTT. As protein: CASRLPHEGRGTDFIPNTEAFF.

V gene TRBV6-2 or TRBV6-3 combines with J gene TRBJ2-6; 10 bases are shared with TRBD1. CDR1 MNHEY and CDR2 SVGEGT come from the germline V gene. This CDR3 has 16 residues. V gave up 5 bases and J gave up 4 bases; unmatched junction bases: 5. The DNA for the CDR3 is TGTGCCAGCAGTCGGACAGGGGGTATGGGGGCCAACGTCCTGACTTTC. Translated, it gives CASSRTGGMGANVLTF.

V and J are TRBV5-8 and TRBJ1-5; D might be TRBD1 (5 bases). Looked up from germline, CDR1 is SGHTS and CDR2 is YDEGEE. V was clipped by 6 bases and J by 9 bases, with 19 bases between them. The length of the CDR3 is 14 residues. CDR3 sequence (DNA): TGTGCCAGCAACTCAGGACACCAGATTCTGCCCCAGCATTTT. Its translation is CASNSGHQILPQHF.

There are a few counts of this clonotype. The CDR3 nucleotides read TGCAGTGCCCCTTGGCACTCTGGAAACACCATATATTTT. Its protein product is CSAPWHSGNTIYF. The chain employs TRBV20-1 and TRBJ1-3; D is uncertain. CDR1 DFQATT and CDR2 SNEGSKA come from the germline V gene (reference sequence). V was cut by 6 bases and J by 0 bases, with 9 bases left in between. CDR3 size: 13 residues.

V gene TRBV3-1 combines with J gene TRBJ1-6, with D tentatively TRBD1 (5 bases). Trimming shortened V by 2 bases and J by 7 bases, and 12 bases separated the two germline ends. The CDR3 extends over 15 amino acids. The germline gives CDR1 LGHDT, CDR2 YNNKEL (reference sequence). CDR3 amino acids: CASSQSGTGNSPLHF. The CDR3 DNA reads as TGTGCCAGCAGCCAATCCGGGACGGGCAATTCACCCCTCCACTTT.

This clonotype was recorded a few times. The rearrangement links TRBV27 to TRBJ2-4; 7 bases line up with TRBD1. The CDR3 consists of 15 residues. Germline CDR1 MNHEY, CDR2 SMNVEV (reference sequence). Germline trimming cut 4 bases from V and 8 bases from J; bases unmatched to any gene: 11. The CDR3 coding sequence is TGTGCCAGCAGTTCCGACAGGGACCAACGAGACATTCAGTACTTC. This sequence encodes CASSSDRDQRDIQYF.

This clonotype showed up many times. The gene calls are TRBV5-1 and TRBJ2-3; TRBD1 matches 7 bases. The CDR3 consists of 14 residues. Germline loops: CDR1 SGHRS, CDR2 YFSETQ. After removal of 6 bases from V and 2 bases from J, the junction contained 6 bases not matched to a gene. CDR3 region: CASTLEGATDTQYF. The CDR3 DNA reads as TGCGCCAGCACTCTAGAGGGGGCCACAGATACGCAGTATTTT.

This clonotype came up many times. The rearrangement uses TRBV6-6 and TRBJ1-2, with D uncertain. The germline gives CDR1 MNHNY, CDR2 SVGAGI (reference sequence). CDR3 size: 15 residues. V lost 2 bases and J 2 bases, leaving 12 bases between the germline ends. The CDR3, as DNA: TGTGCCAGCAGTTACAGCGGGGATGGAAACTATGGCTACACCTTC. Translated: CASSYSGDGNYGYTF.

This clonotype was found a few times. This chain connects TRBV10-3 to TRBJ1-1; TRBD1 matches 9 bases. This CDR3 comprises 13 residues. The junction had 2 bases not matched to a gene; V was cut back by 4 bases and J by 5 bases. The V gene's germline CDR1 is ENHRY and CDR2 SYGVKD. CDR3 in amino acids: CAISGTGETEAFF. For the CDR3, the DNA is TGTGCCATCAGTGGGACAGGGGAAACTGAAGCTTTCTTT.

The chain carries TRBV6-2 or TRBV6-3 and TRBJ2-5, with D maybe TRBD1 (6 bases). This CDR3 region has 15 residues. The V gene's germline CDR1 is MNHEY and CDR2 SVGEGT. Between the trimmed V and J ends, which lost 2 bases and 5 bases, there was a span of 15 bases. The CDR3 sequence: CASSYIRGRGETQYF. The CDR3 nucleotides read TGTGCCAGCAGTTACATTAGGGGGAGAGGTGAGACCCAGTACTTC.

This clonotype was recorded a few times. The V and J genes are TRBV24-1 and TRBJ2-5; 9 bases agree with TRBD1. The CDR3 has 15 amino acids. In germline, CDR1 is KGHDR, CDR2 SFDVKD. V was clipped by 4 bases and J by 4 bases; unmatched bases: 6. In DNA, the CDR3 is TGTGCCACCAGTGACCCCGGACAGGGGTCAGAGACCCAGTACTTC. It encodes CATSDPGQGSETQYF.

This clonotype has ten or more counts. The chain has TRBV5-1 and TRBJ2-3; 13 nucleotides align to TRBD2. Losses at the gene ends were 1 base for V and 2 bases for J; bases not matched to a gene: 4. The CDR3 sequence is 17 residues long. Germline V gives CDR1 SGHRS, CDR2 YFSETQ. CDR3 region: CASSLPLAGGVTDTQYF. The CDR3 DNA sequence: TGCGCCAGCAGCTTGCCACTAGCGGGGGGGGTCACAGATACGCAGTATTTT.

This clonotype was recorded many times. The chain recombines TRBV23-1 with TRBJ2-2; possibly TRBD2 for D (7 bases). TRBV23-1 is filed as an ORF, its function uncertain. The CDR3 length is 15 residues. Trimming shortened V by 1 base and J by 7 bases, and 13 bases separated the two germline ends. The CDR3 here is CASSQFRGADGELFF. The CDR3 bases are TGCGCCAGCAGTCAATTCCGGGGGGCGGACGGGGAGCTGTTTTTT.